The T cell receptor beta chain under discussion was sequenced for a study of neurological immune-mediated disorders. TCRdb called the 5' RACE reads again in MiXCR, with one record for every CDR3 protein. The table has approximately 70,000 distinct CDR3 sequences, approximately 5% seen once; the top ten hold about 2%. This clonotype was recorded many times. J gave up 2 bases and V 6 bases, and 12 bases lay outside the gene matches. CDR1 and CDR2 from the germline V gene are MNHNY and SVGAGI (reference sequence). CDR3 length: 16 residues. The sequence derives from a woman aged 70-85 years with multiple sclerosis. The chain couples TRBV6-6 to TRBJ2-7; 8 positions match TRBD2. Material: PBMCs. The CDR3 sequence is CASSQQAVAGTYEQYF. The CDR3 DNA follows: TGTGCCAGCAGCCAACAGGCGGTAGCGGGAACCTACGAGCAGTACTTC.